These T cell receptor beta chains were read from a single sample in a study of cytomegalovirus exposure and HLA in healthy donors. Only in-frame clones appear in the TCRdb table, and some are missing; sequencing was by immunoSEQ multiplex PCR. The table lists 70,000 or so clones, around three quarters of them singletons. Input material: PBMCs. The receptors come from a young man in good health and CMV-seropositive. Each CDR3 is given with its conserved first and last residue. D genes are given only for firm matches. Size values are once, few and many counts, or a class for expanded clones, and some rows have none.

v_call	d_call	clone_size	j_call	cdr3_nt	cdr3_aa
TRBV7-6	.	.	TRBJ1-6	TGTGCCAGCAGCTTGGACCCGGGAGGGGGGATTTCACCCCTCCACTTT	CASSLDPGGGISPLHF
TRBV7-9	TRBD2	.	TRBJ2-2	TGTGCCACTAGCGGGGCTAAGCTTACCGGGGAGCTGTTTTTT	CATSGAKLTGELFF
TRBV30	.	few	TRBJ2-3	TGTGCCTGGGTTCCGGGACAAGGTACAGATACGCAGTATTTT	CAWVPGQGTDTQYF
TRBV9	TRBD1	.	TRBJ2-3	TGTGCCAGCAGCCCACAGGGGATCCCAGATACGCAGTATTTT	CASSPQGIPDTQYF
TRBV4-1	.	.	TRBJ2-7	TGCGCCAGCAGCCAAGAAGGGGTACCCTACGAGCAGTACTTC	CASSQEGVPYEQYF
TRBV5-1	.	once	TRBJ1-2	TGCGCCAGCAGCTTTGGGGCGGTTAACTATGGCTACACCTTC	CASSFGAVNYGYTF
TRBV10-2	.	.	TRBJ2-3	TGCGCCAGCAGGGACTCTACCGTAGGCACAGATACGCAGTATTTT	CASRDSTVGTDTQYF
TRBV19	TRBD1	.	TRBJ1-1	TGTGCCAGTAAACCGGGACAGGGGCACACTGAAGCTTTCTTT	CASKPGQGHTEAFF
TRBV7-7	TRBD1	.	TRBJ2-7	TGTGCCAGCAGCCCCGACAGGGCGTCCTACGAGCAGTACTTC	CASSPDRASYEQYF
TRBV9	TRBD1	.	TRBJ1-1	TGTGCCAGCAGCGAGAGGGGGGACAGGGCAAACACTGAAGCTTTCTTT	CASSERGDRANTEAFF
TRBV10-3	TRBD1	.	TRBJ1-2	TGTGCCATCAGAGGGACAGGGGAAGGCTACACCTTC	CAIRGTGEGYTF
TRBV6-5	.	.	TRBJ2-7	TGTGCCAGCAGCCCCTCGGGGGGCGGAGGCGAGCAGTACTTC	CASSPSGGGGEQYF
TRBV25-1	TRBD1	.	TRBJ1-1	TGTGCCAGCAGCGGGACAGGGAGGACTGAAGCTTTCTTT	CASSGTGRTEAFF
TRBV10-1	.	.	TRBJ2-5	TGCGCCAGCAGTGACAACACCCAAGAGACCCAGTACTTC	CASSDNTQETQYF